This is a list of T cell receptor beta chains from one sample in a study of PD-L1 blockade in urothelial cancer. Only in-frame clones appear in the TCRdb table, and some are missing; sequencing was by immunoSEQ multiplex PCR. This table holds 95,000 to 100,000 clones, around 87% found once. Specimen: PBMCs, collected around atezolizumab (anti-PD-L1) treatment. The receptors were sampled from a man aged 60 to 75 with urothelial cancer. The CDR3 runs from the conserved cysteine through the conserved F or W. The D gene is left open where the match is weak. Size is omitted from some rows. Given values are once, few, many or a class for expanded clones.

D	size	V	J	DNA	CDR3
NA	NA	TRBV27	TRBJ2-5	TGTGCCAGCAGTTTAGGTCTGCGGGGCCTTGGGGGAGAGACCCAGTACTTC	CASSLGLRGLGGETQYF
TRBD1	once	TRBV28	TRBJ1-3	TGTGCCAGCAGAGTAACGGGACAGCGCCTTAAGGGCCCCATATATTTT	CASRVTGQRLKGPIYF
NA	NA	TRBV28	TRBJ1-1	TGTGCCAGCACCATCGGAGTAGGTGGGGCTTTCTTT	CASTIGVGGAFF
NA	NA	TRBV19	TRBJ1-2	TGTGCCAGTAGTATGATCTTGGGGAGAGATGGCTACACCTTC	CASSMILGRDGYTF
TRBD2	NA	TRBV4-1	TRBJ2-5	TGCGCCAGCAGCCAAGAGGGCGGGGGGCCAGAGACCCAGTACTTC	CASSQEGGGPETQYF
NA	NA	TRBV7-3	TRBJ2-2	TGTGCCAGCAGCTCTACGGGACAGAACACCGGGGAGCTGTTTTTT	CASSSTGQNTGELFF
TRBD2	NA	TRBV6-4	TRBJ2-1	TGTGCCAGCAGTATAGCGGGGGGCCGCAATGAGCAGTTCTTC	CASSIAGGRNEQFF
TRBD1	NA	TRBV6-5	TRBJ1-4	TGTGCCAGCAGTTACACGACAGGGGCAAATGAAAAACTGTTTTTT	CASSYTTGANEKLFF
TRBD2	NA	TRBV5-1	TRBJ2-5	TGCGCCAGCAGCTTGGTGGCGGTTGGGGCTAGCGGGGGCCTGCACCAAGAGACCCAGTACTTC	CASSLVAVGASGGLHQETQYF
NA	once	TRBV9	TRBJ1-5	TGTGCCAGCAGCGTACAAGGTAACGCGGCGACCCAGCATTTT	CASSVQGNAATQHF
NA	NA	TRBV18	TRBJ1-6	TGTGCCAGCTCACCAGCCCCACGGTCACCCCTCCACTTT	CASSPAPRSPLHF
NA	NA	TRBV2	TRBJ1-5	TGTGCCAGCAGTACAAGAAATCAGCCCCAGCATTTT	CASSTRNQPQHF
TRBD1	few	TRBV5-4	TRBJ1-2	TGTGCCAGCAGCTTCATACAGGGGGACTATGGCTACACCTTC	CASSFIQGDYGYTF
TRBD1	NA	TRBV5-1	TRBJ2-7	TGCGCCAGCAGCCGCGAGACAGGGGTCTACGAGCAGTACTTC	CASSRETGVYEQYF
NA	NA	TRBV7-6	TRBJ2-7	TGTGCCAGCAGCTTAGGAGACAGCCGCGAGCAGTACTTC	CASSLGDSREQYF
TRBD1	NA	TRBV28	TRBJ2-1	TGTGCCAGCAGTTTACAGGGGGCCTACAATGAGCAGTTCTTC	CASSLQGAYNEQFF
NA	NA	TRBV7-2	TRBJ2-3	TGTGCCAGCAGCCTCCCGAGGAATACGCAGTATTTT	CASSLPRNTQYF
TRBD2	NA	TRBV7-7	TRBJ2-2	TGTGCTAGCAGCTGGGGAGCGGGAAACACCGGGGAGCTGTTTTTT	CASSWGAGNTGELFF
NA	NA	TRBV7-9	TRBJ2-3	TGTGCCAGCGCCCATCCGGGCGGGGGCGGTGATACGCAGTATTTT	CASAHPGGGGDTQYF
TRBD2	NA	TRBV9	TRBJ2-1	TGTGCCAGCAGCGTAGGTCTCCTAGCGGGGGATTTGAGCTCCTACAATGAGCAGTTCTTC	CASSVGLLAGDLSSYNEQFF
NA	once	TRBV5-1	TRBJ2-7	TGCGCCAGCCGGGACATCTACGAGCAGTACTTC	CASRDIYEQYF
NA	NA	TRBV28	TRBJ1-3	TGTGCCAGCAGTTCCCCAGACTGGCCCATATATTTT	CASSSPDWPIYF
TRBD2	once	TRBV30	TRBJ2-3	TGTGCCTGCGGTAGCGGGAGTGATACGCAGTATTTT	CACGSGSDTQYF
TRBD2	NA	TRBV6-4	TRBJ2-2	TGTGCCAGCAGTGTTCAAGCGGGACTGAACACCGGGGAGCTGTTTTTT	CASSVQAGLNTGELFF
NA	NA	TRBV6-5	TRBJ2-1	TGTGCCAGCAGTTACGCAGGCCTCTCCTACAATGAGCAGTTCTTC	CASSYAGLSYNEQFF
TRBD1	NA	TRBV4-3	TRBJ1-4	TGCGCCAGCAGCCAAGATCCCGGACAGGGGGTCGAACTGTTTTTT	CASSQDPGQGVELFF
NA	NA	TRBV7-9	TRBJ2-3	TGTGCCAGCAGCTTAGAGAGCAGCACAGATACGCAGTATTTT	CASSLESSTDTQYF
TRBD1	few	TRBV7-9	TRBJ1-6	TGTGCCAGCAGTTATCAGGGGGAAGCTTCACCCCTCCACTTT	CASSYQGEASPLHF
TRBD1	NA	TRBV7-3	TRBJ1-1	TGTGCCAGCAGCACGGACAGGGGCGCTGAAGCTTTCTTT	CASSTDRGAEAFF
NA	NA	TRBV6-1	TRBJ1-1	TGTGCCAGCAGTGAAGCTAGTCGGAGGCGGCTGAACACTGAAGCTTTCTTT	CASSEASRRRLNTEAFF
TRBD2	NA	TRBV6-1	TRBJ2-7	TGTGCCAGCAGTGGACTTCTAGCGGGAGTCTACGAGCAGTACTTC	CASSGLLAGVYEQYF
TRBD1	few	TRBV5-4	TRBJ1-1	TGTGCCAGCAGCCTCGATCTCGGGACAGAAAAAATGAACACTGAAGCTTTCTTT	CASSLDLGTEKMNTEAFF
TRBD2	NA	TRBV6-1	TRBJ2-5	TGTGCCAGCACCTTAGCGGGAGGGCCCCAAGAGACCCAGTACTTC	CASTLAGGPQETQYF